The T cell receptor beta chain under discussion was sequenced for a study of shared T cell receptors in the human thymus. The CDR3 has 13 residues. The ends were cut back, 3 bases at V and 0 bases at J, with 5 bases in the middle. Germline V gene data show CDR1 as SNHLY and CDR2 as FYNNEI. Measured with immunoSEQ multiplex PCR; TCRdb has only the in-frame clones, and not every one. The data hold under 450,000 clones, with approximately 95% observed a single time. The clonotype originates from a human donor. The V gene is TRBV2, the J gene TRBJ1-1; D remains unclear. Source material: thymocytes. The CDR3 is CASSEAVNTEAFF. CDR3 DNA: TGTGCCAGCAGTGAGGCGGTGAACACTGAAGCTTTCTTT.